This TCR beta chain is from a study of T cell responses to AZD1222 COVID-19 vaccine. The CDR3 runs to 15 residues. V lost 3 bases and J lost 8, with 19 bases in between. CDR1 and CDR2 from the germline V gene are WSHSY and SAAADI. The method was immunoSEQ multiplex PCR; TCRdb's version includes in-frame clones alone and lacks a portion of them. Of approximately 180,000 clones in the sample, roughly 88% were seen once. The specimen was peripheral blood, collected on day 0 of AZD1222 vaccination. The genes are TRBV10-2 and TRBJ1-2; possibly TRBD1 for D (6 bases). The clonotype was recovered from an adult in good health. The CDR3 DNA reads TGCGCCAGCAGTGACGGGGACAAAGCCTATGGAGGCTACACCTTC. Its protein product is CASSDGDKAYGGYTF.